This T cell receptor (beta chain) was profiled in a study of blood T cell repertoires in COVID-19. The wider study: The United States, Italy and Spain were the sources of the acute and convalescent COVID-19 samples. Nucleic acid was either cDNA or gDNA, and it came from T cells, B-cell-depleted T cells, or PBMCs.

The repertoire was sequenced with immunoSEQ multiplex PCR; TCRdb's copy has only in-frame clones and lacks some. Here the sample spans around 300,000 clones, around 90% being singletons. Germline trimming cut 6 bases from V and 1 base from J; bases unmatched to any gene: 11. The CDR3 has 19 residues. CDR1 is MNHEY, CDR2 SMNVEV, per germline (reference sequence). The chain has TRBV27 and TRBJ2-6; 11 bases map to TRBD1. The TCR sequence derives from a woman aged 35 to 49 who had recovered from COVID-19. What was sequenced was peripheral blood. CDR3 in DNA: TGTGCCAGCAGGATCGTTTCCGGGACAGGGGGTTCTGGGGCCAACGTCCTGACTTTC. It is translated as CASRIVSGTGGSGANVLTF.